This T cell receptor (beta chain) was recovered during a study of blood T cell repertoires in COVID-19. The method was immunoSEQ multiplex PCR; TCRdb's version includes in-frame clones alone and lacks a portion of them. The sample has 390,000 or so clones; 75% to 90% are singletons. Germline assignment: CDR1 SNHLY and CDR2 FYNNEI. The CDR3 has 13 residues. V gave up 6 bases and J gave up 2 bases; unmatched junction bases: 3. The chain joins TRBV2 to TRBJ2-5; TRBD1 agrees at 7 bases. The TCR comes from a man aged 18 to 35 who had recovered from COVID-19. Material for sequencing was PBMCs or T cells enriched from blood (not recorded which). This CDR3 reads CASSRDSQETQYF. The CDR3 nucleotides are TGTGCCAGCAGCCGGGACAGTCAAGAGACCCAGTACTTC.